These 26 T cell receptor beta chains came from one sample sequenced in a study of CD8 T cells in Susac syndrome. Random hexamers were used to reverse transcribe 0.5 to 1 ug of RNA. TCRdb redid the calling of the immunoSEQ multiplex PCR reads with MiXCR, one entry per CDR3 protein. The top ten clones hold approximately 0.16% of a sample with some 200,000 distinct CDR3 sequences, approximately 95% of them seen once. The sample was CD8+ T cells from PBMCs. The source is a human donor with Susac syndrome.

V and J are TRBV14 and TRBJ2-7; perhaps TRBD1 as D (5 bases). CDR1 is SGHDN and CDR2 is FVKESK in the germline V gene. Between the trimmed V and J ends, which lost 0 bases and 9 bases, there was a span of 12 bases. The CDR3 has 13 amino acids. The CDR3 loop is CASSQDLGLAQYF. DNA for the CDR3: TGTGCCAGCAGCCAAGATCTGGGGCTGGCGCAGTACTTC.

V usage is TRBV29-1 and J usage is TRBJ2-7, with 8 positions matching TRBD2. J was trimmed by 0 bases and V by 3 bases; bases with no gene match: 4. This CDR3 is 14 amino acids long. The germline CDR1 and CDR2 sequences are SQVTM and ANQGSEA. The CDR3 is CSVDPAGASYEQYF. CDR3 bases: TGCAGCGTTGACCCAGCGGGGGCCTCCTACGAGCAGTACTTC.

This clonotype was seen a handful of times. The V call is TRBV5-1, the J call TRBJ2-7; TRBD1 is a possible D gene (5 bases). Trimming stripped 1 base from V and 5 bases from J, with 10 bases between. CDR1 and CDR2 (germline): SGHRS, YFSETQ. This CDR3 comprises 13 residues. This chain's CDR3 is CASSLRGRDEQYF. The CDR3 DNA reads TGCGCCAGCAGCTTGAGGGGTCGGGACGAGCAGTACTTC. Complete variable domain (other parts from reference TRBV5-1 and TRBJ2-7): KAGVTQTPRYLIKTRGQQVTLSCSPISGHRSVSWYQQTPGQGLQFLFEYFSETQRNKGNFPGRFSGRQFSNSRSEMNVSTLELGDSALYLCASSLRGRDEQYFGPGTRLTVT.

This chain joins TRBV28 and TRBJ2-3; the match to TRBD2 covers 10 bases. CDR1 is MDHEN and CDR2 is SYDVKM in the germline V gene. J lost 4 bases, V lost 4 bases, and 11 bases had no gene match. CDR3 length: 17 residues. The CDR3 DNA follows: TGTGCCAGCAGTTCCTCCCCGGAGCGGGAGGGATCAGATACGCAGTATTTT. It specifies CASSSSPEREGSDTQYF. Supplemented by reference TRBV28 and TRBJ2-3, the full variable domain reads DVKVTQSSRYLVKRTGEKVFLECVQDMDHENMFWYRQDPGLGLRLIYFSYDVKMKEKGDIPEGYSVSREKKERFSLILESASTNQTSMYLCASSSSPEREGSDTQYFGPGTRLTVL.

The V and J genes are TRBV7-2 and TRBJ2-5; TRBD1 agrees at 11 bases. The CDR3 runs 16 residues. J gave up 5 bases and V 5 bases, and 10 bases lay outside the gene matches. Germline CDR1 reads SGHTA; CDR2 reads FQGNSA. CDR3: CASSPPDRGLWETQYF. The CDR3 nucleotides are TGTGCCAGCAGCCCGCCGGACAGGGGGCTTTGGGAGACCCAGTACTTC.

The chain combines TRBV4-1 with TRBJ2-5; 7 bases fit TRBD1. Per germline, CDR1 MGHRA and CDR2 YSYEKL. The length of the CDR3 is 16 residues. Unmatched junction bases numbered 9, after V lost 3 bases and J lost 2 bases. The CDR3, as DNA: TGCGCCAGCAGCCAGACCTGGACAGGTCCGCAAGAGACCCAGTACTTC. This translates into CASSQTWTGPQETQYF.

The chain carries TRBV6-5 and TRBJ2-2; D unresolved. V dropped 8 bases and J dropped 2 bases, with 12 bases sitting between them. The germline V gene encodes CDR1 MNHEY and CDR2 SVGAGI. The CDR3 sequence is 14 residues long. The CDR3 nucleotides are TGTGCCAGCTTTAGTGGGGTCAACACCGGGGAGCTGTTTTTT. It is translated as CASFSGVNTGELFF.

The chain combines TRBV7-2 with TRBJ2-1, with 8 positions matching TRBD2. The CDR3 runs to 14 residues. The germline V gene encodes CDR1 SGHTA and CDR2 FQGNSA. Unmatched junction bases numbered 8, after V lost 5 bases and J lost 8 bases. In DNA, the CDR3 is TGTGCCAGCAGCCAGAGCGGGGGCCCGTATGAGCAGTTCTTC. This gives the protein CASSQSGGPYEQFF.

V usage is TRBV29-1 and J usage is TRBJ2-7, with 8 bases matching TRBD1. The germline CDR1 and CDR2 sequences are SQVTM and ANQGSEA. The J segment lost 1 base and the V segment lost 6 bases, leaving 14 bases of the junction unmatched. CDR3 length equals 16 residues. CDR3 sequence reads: CSVAGTGERPSYEQYF. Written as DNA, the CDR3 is TGCAGCGTAGCCGGGACAGGTGAACGACCTTCCTACGAGCAGTACTTC.

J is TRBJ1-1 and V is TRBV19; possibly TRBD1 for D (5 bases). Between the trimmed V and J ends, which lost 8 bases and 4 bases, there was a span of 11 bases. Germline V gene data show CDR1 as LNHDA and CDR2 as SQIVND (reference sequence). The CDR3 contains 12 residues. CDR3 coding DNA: TGTGCCAGTCACGCTGGGGGCACTGAAGCTTTCTTT. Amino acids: CASHAGGTEAFF. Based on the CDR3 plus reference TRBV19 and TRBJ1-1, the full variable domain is DGGITQSPKYLFRKEGQNVTLSCEQNLNHDAMYWYRQDPGQGLRLIYYSQIVNDFQKGDIAEGYSVSREKKESFPLTVTSAQKNPTAFYLCASHAGGTEAFFGQGTRLTVV.

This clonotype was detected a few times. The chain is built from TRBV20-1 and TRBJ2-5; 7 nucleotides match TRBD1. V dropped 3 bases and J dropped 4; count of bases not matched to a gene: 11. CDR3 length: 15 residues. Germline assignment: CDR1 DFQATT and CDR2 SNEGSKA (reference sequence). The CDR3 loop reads CSARPEGATRETQYF. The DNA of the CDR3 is TGCAGTGCTAGGCCCGAGGGGGCAACAAGAGAGACCCAGTACTTC.

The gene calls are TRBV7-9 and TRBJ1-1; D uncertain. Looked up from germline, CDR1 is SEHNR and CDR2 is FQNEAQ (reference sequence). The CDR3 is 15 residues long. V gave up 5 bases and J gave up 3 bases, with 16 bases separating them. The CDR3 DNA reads TGTGCCAGCAGCGCCAGGTCGCTTCCGGACACTGAAGCTTTCTTT. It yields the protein CASSARSLPDTEAFF.

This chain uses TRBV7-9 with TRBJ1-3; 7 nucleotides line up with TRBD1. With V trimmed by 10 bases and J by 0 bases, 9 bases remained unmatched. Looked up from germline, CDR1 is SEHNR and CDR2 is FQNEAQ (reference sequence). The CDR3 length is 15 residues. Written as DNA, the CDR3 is TGTGCCATCGCACAGGGGCCACTCTCTGGAAACACCATATATTTT. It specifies CAIAQGPLSGNTIYF.

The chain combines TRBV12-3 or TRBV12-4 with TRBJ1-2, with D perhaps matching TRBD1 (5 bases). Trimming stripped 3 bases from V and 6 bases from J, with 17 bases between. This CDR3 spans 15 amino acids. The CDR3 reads CASSFLIRTRDGYTF. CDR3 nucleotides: TGTGCCAGCAGTTTTCTTATCAGGACCAGGGATGGCTACACCTTC.

The CDR3 DNA follows: TGTGCCAGCTCACCACCAGGGCCCGCTTTCAATCAGCCCCAGCATTTT. The encoded protein is CASSPPGPAFNQPQHF. This chain uses TRBV18 with TRBJ1-5, with unresolved D. Trimming stripped 0 bases from V and 3 bases from J, with 12 bases between. There are 16 residues in the CDR3. Germline V gene sequence: CDR1 KGHSH, CDR2 LQKENI. The full variable domain, with the rest looked up from reference TRBV18 and TRBJ1-5, is NAGVMQNPRHLVRRRGQEARLRCSPMKGHSHVYWYRQLPEEGLKFMVYLQKENIIDESGMPKERFSAEFPKEGPSILRIQQVVRGDSAAYFCASSPPGPAFNQPQHFGDGTRLSIL.

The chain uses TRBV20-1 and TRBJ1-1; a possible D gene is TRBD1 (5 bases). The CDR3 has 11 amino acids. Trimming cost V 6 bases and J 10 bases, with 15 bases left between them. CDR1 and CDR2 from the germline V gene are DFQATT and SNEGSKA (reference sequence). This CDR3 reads CSALGPAGAFF. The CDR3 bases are TGCAGTGCCCTGGGACCGGCCGGAGCTTTCTTT.

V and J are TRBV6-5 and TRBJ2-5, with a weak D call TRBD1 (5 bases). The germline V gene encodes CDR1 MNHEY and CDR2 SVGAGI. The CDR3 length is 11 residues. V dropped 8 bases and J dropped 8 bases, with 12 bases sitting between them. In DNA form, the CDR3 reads TGTGCCAGCTTTTGGGGCCGCACCCAGTACTTC. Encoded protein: CASFWGRTQYF.

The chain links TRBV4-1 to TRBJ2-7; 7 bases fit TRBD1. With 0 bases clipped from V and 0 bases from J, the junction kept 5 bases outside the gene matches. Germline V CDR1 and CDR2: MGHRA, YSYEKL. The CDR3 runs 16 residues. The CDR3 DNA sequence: TGCGCCAGCAGCCAAGATGAGGGGGCCCTCTCCTACGAGCAGTACTTC. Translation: CASSQDEGALSYEQYF.

CDR3 residues: CASSATFAGAYNEQFF. The CDR3 region has the DNA TGTGCCAGCAGCGCAACTTTTGCGGGCGCCTACAATGAGCAGTTCTTC. The chain recombines TRBV9 with TRBJ2-1, with D maybe TRBD2 (5 bases). V was shortened by 3 bases and J by 2 bases, with 15 bases between the two germline ends. This CDR3 has 16 residues. The germline V gene encodes CDR1 SGDLS and CDR2 YYNGEE. Filled out from reference TRBV9 and TRBJ2-1, the complete variable domain reads DSGVTQTPKHLITATGQRVTLRCSPRSGDLSVYWYQQSLDQGLQFLIQYYNGEERAKGNILERFSAQQFPDLHSELNLSSLELGDSALYFCASSATFAGAYNEQFFGPGTRLTVL.

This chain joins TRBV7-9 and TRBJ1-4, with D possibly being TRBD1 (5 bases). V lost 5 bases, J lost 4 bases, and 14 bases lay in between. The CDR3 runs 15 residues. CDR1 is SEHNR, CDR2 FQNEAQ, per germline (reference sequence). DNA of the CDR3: TGTGCCAGCAGCATAGGTCGACAGCGTAATGAAAAACTGTTTTTT. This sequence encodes CASSIGRQRNEKLFF.

The CDR3: CAWSVGQGSGELFF. CDR3 nucleotides: TGTGCCTGGAGTGTAGGGCAGGGCTCCGGGGAGCTGTTTTTT. V is TRBV30 and J is TRBJ2-2, with D possibly TRBD1 on 5 matching bases. Deletions cut 0 bases from V and 6 bases from J, with 11 bases between. This CDR3 region has 14 residues. Looked up from germline, CDR1 is GTSNPN and CDR2 is SVGIG (reference sequence).

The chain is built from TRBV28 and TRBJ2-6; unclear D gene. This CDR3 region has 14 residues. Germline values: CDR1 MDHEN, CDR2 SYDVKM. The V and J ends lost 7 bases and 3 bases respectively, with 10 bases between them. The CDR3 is CASTMWVGANVLTF. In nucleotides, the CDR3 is TGTGCCAGCACCATGTGGGTTGGGGCCAACGTCCTGACTTTC.

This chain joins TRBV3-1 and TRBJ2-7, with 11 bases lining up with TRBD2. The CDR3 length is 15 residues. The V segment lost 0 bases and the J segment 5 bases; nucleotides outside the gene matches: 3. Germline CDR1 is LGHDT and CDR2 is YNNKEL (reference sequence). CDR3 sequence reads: CASSQELAGEDEQYF. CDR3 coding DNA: TGTGCCAGCAGCCAAGAACTAGCGGGGGAGGACGAGCAGTACTTC.

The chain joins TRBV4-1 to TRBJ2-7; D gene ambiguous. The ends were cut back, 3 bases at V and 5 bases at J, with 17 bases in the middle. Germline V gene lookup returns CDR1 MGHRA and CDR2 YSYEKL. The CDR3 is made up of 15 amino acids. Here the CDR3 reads CASSQARTDRDEQYF. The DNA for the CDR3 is TGCGCCAGCAGCCAGGCGCGGACCGACCGGGACGAGCAGTACTTC.

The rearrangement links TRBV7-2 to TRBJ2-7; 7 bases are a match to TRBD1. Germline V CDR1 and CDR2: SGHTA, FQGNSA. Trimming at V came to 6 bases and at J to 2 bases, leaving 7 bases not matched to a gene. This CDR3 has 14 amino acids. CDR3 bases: TGTGCCAGCAGTGAACCGGGACAGACCTACGAGCAGTACTTC. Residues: CASSEPGQTYEQYF.

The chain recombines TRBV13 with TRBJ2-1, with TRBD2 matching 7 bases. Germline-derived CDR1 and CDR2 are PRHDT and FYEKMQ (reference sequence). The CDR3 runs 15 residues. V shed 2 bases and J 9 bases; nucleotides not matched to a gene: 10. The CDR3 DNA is TGTGCCAGCAGCTTAAGGCTAGCGGACCAGAGTGAGCAGTTCTTC. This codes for CASSLRLADQSEQFF.